The present TCR beta chain was sequenced within a study of early T cells in non-severe SARS-CoV-2 infection. Overall study: Unsorted whole blood bulk RNA was sequenced, with unpaired chains. Study results and caveats: Sequences matched to VDJdb favored anti-spike CD8 responses, while private and CD4 specificities were missed.

TCRdb recomputed calls from the 5' RACE reads with MiXCR, one row per CDR3 protein. The repertoire holds nearly 95,000 distinct CDR3 sequences, with approximately 16% as singletons. Remarks on this clonotype: Its antigen is not known.

The input for sequencing was whole blood, taken at baseline. The sequence was obtained from an adult who was a healthcare worker with PCR-confirmed SARS-CoV-2 infection or an uninfected control (not recorded which).

CDR3 amino acids: CSASRSRDKTQYF. The CDR3 region has the DNA TGCAGTGCTAGTCGGTCGCGGGATAAGACCCAGTACTTC. The rearrangement uses TRBV20-1 and TRBJ2-5; a possible D gene is TRBD2 (6 bases). The CDR3 contains 13 residues. V was trimmed by 3 bases and J by 6 bases, leaving 14 bases between them. Looked up from germline, CDR1 is DFQATT and CDR2 is SNEGSKA (reference sequence).